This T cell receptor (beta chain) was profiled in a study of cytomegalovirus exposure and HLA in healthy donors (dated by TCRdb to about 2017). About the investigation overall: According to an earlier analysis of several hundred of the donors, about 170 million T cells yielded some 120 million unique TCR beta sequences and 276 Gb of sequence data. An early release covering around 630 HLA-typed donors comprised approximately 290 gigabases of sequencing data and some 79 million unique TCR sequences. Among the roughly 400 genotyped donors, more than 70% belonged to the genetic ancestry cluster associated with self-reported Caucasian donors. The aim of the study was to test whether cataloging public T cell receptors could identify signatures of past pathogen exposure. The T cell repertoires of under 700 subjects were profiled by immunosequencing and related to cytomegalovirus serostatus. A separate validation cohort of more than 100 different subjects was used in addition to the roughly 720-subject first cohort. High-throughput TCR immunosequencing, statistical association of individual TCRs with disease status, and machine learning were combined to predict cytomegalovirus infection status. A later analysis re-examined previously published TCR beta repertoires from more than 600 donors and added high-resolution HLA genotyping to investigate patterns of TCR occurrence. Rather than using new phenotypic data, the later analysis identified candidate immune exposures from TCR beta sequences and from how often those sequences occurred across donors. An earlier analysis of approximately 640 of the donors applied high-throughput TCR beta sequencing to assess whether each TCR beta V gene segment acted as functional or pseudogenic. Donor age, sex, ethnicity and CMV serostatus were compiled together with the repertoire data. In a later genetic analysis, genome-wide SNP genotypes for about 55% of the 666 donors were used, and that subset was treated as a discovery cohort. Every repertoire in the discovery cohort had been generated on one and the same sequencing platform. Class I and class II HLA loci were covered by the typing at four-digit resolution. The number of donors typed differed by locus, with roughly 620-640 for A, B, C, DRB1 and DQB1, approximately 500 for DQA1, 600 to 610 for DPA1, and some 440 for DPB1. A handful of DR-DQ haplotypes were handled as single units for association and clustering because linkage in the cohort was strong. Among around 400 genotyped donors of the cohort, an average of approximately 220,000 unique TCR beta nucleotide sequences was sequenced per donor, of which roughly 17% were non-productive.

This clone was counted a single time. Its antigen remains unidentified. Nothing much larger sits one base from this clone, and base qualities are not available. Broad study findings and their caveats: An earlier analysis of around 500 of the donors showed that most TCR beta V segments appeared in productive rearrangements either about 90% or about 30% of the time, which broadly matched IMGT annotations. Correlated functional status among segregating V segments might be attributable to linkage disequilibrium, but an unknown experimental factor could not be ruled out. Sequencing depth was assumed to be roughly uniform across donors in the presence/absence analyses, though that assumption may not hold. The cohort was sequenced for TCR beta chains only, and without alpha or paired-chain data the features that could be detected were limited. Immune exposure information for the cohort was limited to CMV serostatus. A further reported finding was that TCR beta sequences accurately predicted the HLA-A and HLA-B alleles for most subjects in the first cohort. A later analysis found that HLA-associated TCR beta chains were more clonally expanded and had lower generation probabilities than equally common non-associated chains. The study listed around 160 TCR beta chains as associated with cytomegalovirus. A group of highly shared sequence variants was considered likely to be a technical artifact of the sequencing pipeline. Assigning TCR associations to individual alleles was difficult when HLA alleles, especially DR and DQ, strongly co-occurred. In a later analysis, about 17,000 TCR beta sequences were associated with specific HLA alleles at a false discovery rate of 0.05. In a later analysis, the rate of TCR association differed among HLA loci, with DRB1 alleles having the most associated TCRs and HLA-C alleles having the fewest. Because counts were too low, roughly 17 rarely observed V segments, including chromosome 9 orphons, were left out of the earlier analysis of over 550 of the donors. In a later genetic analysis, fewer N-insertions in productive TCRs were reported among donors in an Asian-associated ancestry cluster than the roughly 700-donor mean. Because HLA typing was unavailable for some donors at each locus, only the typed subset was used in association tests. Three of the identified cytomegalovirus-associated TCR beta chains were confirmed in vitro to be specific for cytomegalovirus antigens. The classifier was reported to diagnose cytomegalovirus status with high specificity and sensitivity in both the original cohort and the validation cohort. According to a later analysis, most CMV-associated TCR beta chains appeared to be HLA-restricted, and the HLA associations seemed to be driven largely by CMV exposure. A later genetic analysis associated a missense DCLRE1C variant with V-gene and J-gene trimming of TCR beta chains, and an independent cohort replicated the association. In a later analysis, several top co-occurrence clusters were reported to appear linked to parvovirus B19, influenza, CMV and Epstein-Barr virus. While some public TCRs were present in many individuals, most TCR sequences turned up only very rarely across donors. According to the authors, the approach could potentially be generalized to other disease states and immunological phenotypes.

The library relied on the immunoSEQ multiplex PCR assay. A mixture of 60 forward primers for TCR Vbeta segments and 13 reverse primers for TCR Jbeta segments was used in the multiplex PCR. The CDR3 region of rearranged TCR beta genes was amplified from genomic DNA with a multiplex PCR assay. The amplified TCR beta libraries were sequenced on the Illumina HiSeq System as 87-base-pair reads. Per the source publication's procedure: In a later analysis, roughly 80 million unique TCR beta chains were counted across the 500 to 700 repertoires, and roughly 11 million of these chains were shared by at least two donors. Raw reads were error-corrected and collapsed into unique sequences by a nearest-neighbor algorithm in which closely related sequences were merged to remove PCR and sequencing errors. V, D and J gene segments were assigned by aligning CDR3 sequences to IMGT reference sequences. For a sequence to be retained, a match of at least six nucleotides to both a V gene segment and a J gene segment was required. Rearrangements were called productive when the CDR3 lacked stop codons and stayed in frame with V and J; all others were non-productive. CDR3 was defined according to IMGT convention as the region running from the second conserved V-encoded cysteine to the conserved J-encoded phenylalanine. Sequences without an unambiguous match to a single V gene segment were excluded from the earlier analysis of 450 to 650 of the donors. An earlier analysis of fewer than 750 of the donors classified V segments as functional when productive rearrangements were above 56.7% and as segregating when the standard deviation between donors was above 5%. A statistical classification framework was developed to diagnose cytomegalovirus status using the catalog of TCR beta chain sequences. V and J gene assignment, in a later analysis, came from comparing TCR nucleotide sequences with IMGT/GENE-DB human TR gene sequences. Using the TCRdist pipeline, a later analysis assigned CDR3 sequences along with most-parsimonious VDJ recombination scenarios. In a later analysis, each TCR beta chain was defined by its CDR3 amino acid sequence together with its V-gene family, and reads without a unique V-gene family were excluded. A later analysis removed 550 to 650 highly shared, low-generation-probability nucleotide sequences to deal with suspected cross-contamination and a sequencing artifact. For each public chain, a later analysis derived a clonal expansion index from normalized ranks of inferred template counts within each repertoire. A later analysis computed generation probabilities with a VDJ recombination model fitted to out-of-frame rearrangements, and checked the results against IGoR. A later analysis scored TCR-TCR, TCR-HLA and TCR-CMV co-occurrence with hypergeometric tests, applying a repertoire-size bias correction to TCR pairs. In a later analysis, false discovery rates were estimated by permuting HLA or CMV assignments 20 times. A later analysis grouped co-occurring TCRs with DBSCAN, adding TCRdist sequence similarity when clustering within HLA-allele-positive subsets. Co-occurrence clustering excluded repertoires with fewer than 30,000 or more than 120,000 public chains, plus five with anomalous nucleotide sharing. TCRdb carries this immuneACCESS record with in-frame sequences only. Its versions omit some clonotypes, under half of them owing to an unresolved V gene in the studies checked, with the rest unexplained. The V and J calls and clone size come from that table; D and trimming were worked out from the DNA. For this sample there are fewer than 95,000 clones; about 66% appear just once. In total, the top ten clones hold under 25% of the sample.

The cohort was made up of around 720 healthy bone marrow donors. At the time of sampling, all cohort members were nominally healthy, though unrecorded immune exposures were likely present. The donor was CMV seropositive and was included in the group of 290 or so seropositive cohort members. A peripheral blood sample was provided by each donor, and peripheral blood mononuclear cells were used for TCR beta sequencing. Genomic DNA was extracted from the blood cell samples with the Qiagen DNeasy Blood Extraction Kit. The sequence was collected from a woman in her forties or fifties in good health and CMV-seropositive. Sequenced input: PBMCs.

The CDR3 corresponds to CASSDLQGTEAFF. The bases are TGTGCCAGCAGTGACCTACAGGGGACTGAAGCTTTCTTT. This receptor chain uses TRBV6-1 and TRBJ1-1, with 7 middle bases fitting TRBD1. Looking up the germline V gene yields CDR1 MNHNS and CDR2 SASEGT. V loses 3 bases at its end and J loses 5 bases; junction bases beyond the gene matches: 3. The CDR3 numbers 13 residues from cysteine through phenylalanine. Of all the DNA, just the CDR3 is kept, 39 bases in frame from base 1.